One sample yielded the 26 T cell receptor beta chains listed below, sequenced in a study of regulatory T cells in long-lasting Graves disease (TCRdb year 2021). The method behind the library was multiplex PCR. Sequencing instrument: Illumina HiSeq 4000. TCR beta libraries were built with iRepertoire HTBI primers and Arm-PCR amplification of CDR3 regions. TCRdb took the public reads, trimmed them with fastp at Q25, ran MiXCR for clone calling and kept in-frame beta chains. Merged by CDR3 protein, the rows form single entries marked with the most common genes and DNA. This sample is represented by 350,000 to 500,000 distinct CDR3 sequences; 14% of them were singletons. Approximately 15% of the sample belongs to the ten largest clones. Explained via the paper, the time point label denotes: newly diagnosed GD, antithyroid drugs for less than 3 months. For both TCR sequencing and RNA sequencing, RNA was extracted from PBMCs using TRIzol.

This sample was shared with a second study, whose subject was T cells in Graves' hyperthyroidism and ophthalmopathy.

The sample in question was peripheral blood mononuclear cells (PBMCs), obtained at new diagnosis, from a patient treated with antithyroid drugs. Source of these receptors: a woman aged 45-59 years with Graves disease. Donor details come from another sample of the same person, matched by shared clones.

This chain uses TRBV10-3 with TRBJ2-1; 8 bases line up with TRBD2. This CDR3 contains 14 residues. Looked up from germline, CDR1 is ENHRY and CDR2 is SYGVKD. Germline trimming cut 5 bases from V and 8 bases from J; bases unmatched to any gene: 8. The CDR3 sequence is CAISSGSVIHEQFF. CDR3 nucleotide sequence: TGTGCCATCAGTAGCGGGAGCGTCATCCATGAGCAGTTCTTC.

The chain carries TRBV6-1 and TRBJ1-1, with 7 bases fitting TRBD1. The CDR3 contains 13 residues. V lost 7 bases and J lost 11; bases outside the gene matches: 13. The germline CDR1 and CDR2 sequences are MNHNS and SASEGT. The DNA of the CDR3 is TGTGCCAGCACCAGAAACAGGGGCAACGGGGCTTTCTTT. Translated, it gives CASTRNRGNGAFF.

The V call is TRBV3-1, the J call TRBJ2-3; 13 bases fit TRBD2. J gave up 1 base and V 6 bases, and 16 bases lay outside the gene matches. CDR3 size: 20 residues. Germline V gene lookup returns CDR1 LGHDT and CDR2 YNNKEL (reference sequence). As DNA, the CDR3 is TGTGCCAGCAGTGATCCCCTTACTAGCGGGAGGGCCATTGGCACAGATACGCAGTATTTT. Amino acids: CASSDPLTSGRAIGTDTQYF.

A word on this clonotype: An end of the junction differs from the germline gene, which may be a read error. V and J are TRBV5-1 and TRBJ2-7; the D gene is possibly TRBD2 (5 bases). The germline CDR1 and CDR2 sequences are SGHRS and YFSETQ. The CDR3 contains 14 residues. CDR3 DNA sequence: TGTGCCAGCAGCTTGTATGAGGGTAACTACGAGCAGTACTTC. Protein product: CASSLYEGNYEQYF.

This clonotype was recorded at least ten times. V gene TRBV5-1 combines with J gene TRBJ1-4; D may be TRBD1 (5 bases). The CDR3 runs to 15 residues. In germline, CDR1 is SGHRS, CDR2 YFSETQ. The V end lost 0 bases, the J end lost 6 bases, and 12 bases lay between the germline ends. CDR3 nucleotides: TGCGCCAGCAGCTTGGATGGCAGGGCGGATGAAAAACTGTTTTTT. As protein: CASSLDGRADEKLFF.

This clonotype was recorded at least ten times. The CDR3 sequence: CASSPDSVSSYNEQFF. Written as DNA, the CDR3 is TGTGCCAGCAGTCCTGACTCCGTTAGCTCCTACAATGAGCAGTTCTTC. The rearrangement uses TRBV28 and TRBJ2-1, with unresolved D. From germline, CDR1 is MDHEN and CDR2 SYDVKM. Trimming left V 5 bases short and J 0 bases short, with 14 bases between. There are 16 residues in the CDR3.

In this sample, this clonotype turned up a few times. The rearrangement joins TRBV12-3 or TRBV12-4 to TRBJ1-2; 10 nucleotides agree with TRBD1. The CDR3 covers 14 residues. After removal of 5 bases from V and 8 bases from J, the junction contained 8 bases not matched to a gene. The CDR3 here is CASSTRDRGAGYTF. DNA of the CDR3: TGTGCCAGCAGTACCCGGGACAGGGGCGCAGGCTACACCTTC.

This clonotype was counted many times. The CDR3 bases are TGTGCCAGCAGCGTAGGGGGGGGCAATCAGCCCCAGCATTTT. Protein product: CASSVGGGNQPQHF. V gene TRBV9 combines with J gene TRBJ1-5; tentatively, D is TRBD1 (5 bases). This CDR3 is 14 amino acids long. Trimming removed 0 bases from V and 2 bases from J, with 6 bases in between. Germline V gene data show CDR1 as SGDLS and CDR2 as YYNGEE.

The chain is built from TRBV7-8 and TRBJ2-3, with 10 bases identical to TRBD1. This CDR3 contains 16 residues. CDR1 and CDR2 from the germline V gene are SGHVS and FQNEAQ. The J segment lost 6 bases and the V segment lost 0 bases, leaving 6 bases of the junction unmatched. CDR3 in DNA: TGTGCCAGCAGCTTAGCGGACAGGGGGATGGGGGATACGCAGTATTTT. This gives the protein CASSLADRGMGDTQYF. The full variable domain, with the rest looked up from reference TRBV7-8 and TRBJ2-3, is GAGVSQSPRYKVAKRGQDVALRCDPISGHVSLFWYQQALGQGPEFLTYFQNEAQLDKSGLPSDRFFAERPEGSVSTLKIQRTQQEDSAVYLCASSLADRGMGDTQYFGPGTRLTVL.

The chain uses TRBV28 and TRBJ2-3; weak D call: TRBD2 (6 bases). V was shortened by 8 bases and J by 2 bases, with 14 bases between the two germline ends. The CDR3 is 14 residues long. Per the germline V gene, CDR1 is MDHEN and CDR2 is SYDVKM. The CDR3 sequence: CASDKLADTDTQYF. As DNA, the CDR3 is TGTGCCAGCGATAAACTAGCAGACACAGATACGCAGTATTTT.

This clonotype was counted many times. V usage is TRBV2 and J usage is TRBJ2-7; 7 bases are shared with TRBD1. The CDR3 spans 15 residues. CDR1 and CDR2 from the germline V gene are SNHLY and FYNNEI. Trimming cost V 5 bases and J 1 base; bases outside gene matches: 8. CDR3 residues: CASSFDRDSSYEQYF. CDR3 DNA sequence: TGTGCCAGCAGTTTCGACAGGGATTCTTCCTACGAGCAGTACTTC.

The V call is TRBV6-1, the J call TRBJ2-5; D unresolved. CDR3 size: 12 residues. Germline lookup yields CDR1 MNHNS and CDR2 SASEGT. Between the trimmed V and J ends, which lost 6 bases and 9 bases, there was a span of 14 bases. CDR3 loop: CASSRWDEAQYF. The CDR3, as DNA: TGTGCCAGCAGCCGATGGGATGAGGCCCAGTACTTC.

The table lists this clonotype with many counts. The chain is built from TRBV7-2 and TRBJ2-3, with 10 nucleotides matching TRBD2. Per the germline V gene, CDR1 is SGHTA and CDR2 is FQGNSA. V lost 1 base, J lost 1 base, and 8 bases stayed unmatched. This CDR3 is built from 18 residues. CDR3 nucleotides: TGTGCCAGCAGCTTAGTAGCGGGAGGCTTCCTCGGCACAGATACGCAGTATTTT. As protein: CASSLVAGGFLGTDTQYF.

Ten or more counts support this clonotype. The genes are TRBV7-3 and TRBJ2-1; the D gene is possibly TRBD2 (5 bases). V shed 5 bases and J shed 2 bases, with 13 bases lying between them. CDR3 size: 15 residues. The germline V gene encodes CDR1 SGHTA and CDR2 FQGTGA. The CDR3 nucleotides read TGTGCCAGCAGCCTGGACTCCCGAACCTACAATGAGCAGTTCTTC. The encoded protein is CASSLDSRTYNEQFF.

This clonotype was counted only a few times. The rearrangement joins TRBV7-8 to TRBJ1-6; 7 bases match TRBD1. This CDR3 region has 16 residues. J lost 7 bases, V lost 1 base, and 7 bases had no gene match. Germline V lookup: CDR1 SGHVS, CDR2 FQNEAQ. The CDR3 coding sequence is TGTGCCAGCAGCTTAGAGGGGGCGACAGGGAATTCACCCCTCCACTTT. Residues: CASSLEGATGNSPLHF.

This clonotype occurred many times. The chain employs TRBV2 and TRBJ2-3; D uncertain. Germline CDR1 reads SNHLY; CDR2 reads FYNNEI. The CDR3 spans 13 residues. V dropped 8 bases and J dropped 4 bases, with 13 bases sitting between them. The CDR3 spells CASGPDGADTQYF. The CDR3 region has the DNA TGTGCCAGCGGCCCGGATGGGGCAGATACGCAGTATTTT.

This clonotype was found many times. The CDR3 DNA reads as TGTGCCAGCAGTCTAAGGGGGAACCCCCAGCATTTT. Translated: CASSLRGNPQHF. The genes are TRBV12-3 or TRBV12-4 and TRBJ1-5; TRBD1 is a possible D gene (6 bases). The CDR3 runs to 12 residues. Trimming left V 5 bases short and J 10 bases short, with 12 bases between.

The genes are TRBV6-1 and TRBJ2-1; 8 positions match TRBD2. The CDR3 runs to 16 residues. The germline gives CDR1 MNHNS, CDR2 SASEGT. The junction had 17 bases not matched to a gene; V was cut back by 7 bases and J by 9 bases. CDR3 nucleotide sequence: TGTGCCAGCACTCCTGTGCCAGCGGGAGCTAGAGGTGAGCAGTTCTTC. Translated: CASTPVPAGARGEQFF.

The V gene is TRBV13, the J gene TRBJ2-2; TRBD2 matches 11 bases. CDR1 PRHDT and CDR2 FYEKMQ come from the germline V gene (reference sequence). J was trimmed by 1 base and V by 1 base; bases with no gene match: 14. CDR3 length: 21 residues. The CDR3 sequence is CASSLESSGRRFFGNTGELFF. The CDR3 bases are TGTGCCAGCAGCTTAGAGTCTAGCGGGAGGAGATTTTTCGGGAACACCGGGGAGCTGTTTTTT.

This clonotype was counted between two and nine times. The J gene is TRBJ2-3, the V gene TRBV20-1, with 8 bases identical to TRBD1. Losses at the gene ends were 2 bases for V and 3 bases for J; bases not matched to a gene: 7. The CDR3 contains 15 residues. The germline gives CDR1 DFQATT, CDR2 SNEGSKA (reference sequence). In DNA, the CDR3 is TGCAGTGCTAGACTGACAGGGGCTTCGACAGATACGCAGTATTTT. As protein: CSARLTGASTDTQYF.

This clonotype was observed many times. Written as DNA, the CDR3 is TGTGCCAGCTCACCACCGGGCGGGAGGACCCACAATGAGCAGTTCTTC. Amino acids: CASSPPGGRTHNEQFF. The chain carries TRBV18 and TRBJ2-1, with TRBD2 matching over 8 bases. The CDR3 spans 16 residues. Per the germline V gene, CDR1 is KGHSH and CDR2 is LQKENI. Trimming removed 0 bases from V and 5 bases from J; junction bases left unmatched: 6.

Many counts were recorded for this clonotype. This chain connects TRBV2 to TRBJ1-5; no firm D call. This CDR3 region has 14 residues. CDR1 is SNHLY and CDR2 is FYNNEI in the germline V gene. V gave up 4 bases and J gave up 4 bases, with 11 bases separating them. CDR3 amino acids: CASSGGVTNQPQHF. Written as DNA, the CDR3 is TGTGCCAGCAGTGGAGGCGTGACGAATCAGCCCCAGCATTTT.

This clonotype was counted ten times or more. The rearrangement joins TRBV9 to TRBJ2-7; 8 positions agree with TRBD1. V shed 0 bases and J 2 bases; nucleotides not matched to a gene: 4. The V gene's germline CDR1 is SGDLS and CDR2 YYNGEE. CDR3 length equals 15 residues. The CDR3 DNA reads as TGTGCCAGCAGCGTAGGGACAGGGACCCCCTACGAGCAGTACTTC. Protein: CASSVGTGTPYEQYF.

This clonotype was seen at least ten times. This chain uses TRBV27 with TRBJ1-1; D is unclear. Trimming stripped 5 bases from V and 2 bases from J, with 12 bases between. This CDR3 region has 14 residues. Germline-derived CDR1 and CDR2 are MNHEY and SMNVEV (reference sequence). CDR3 in DNA: TGTGCCAGCAGTGCGACAAACCTAAACACTGAAGCTTTCTTT. Translation gives CASSATNLNTEAFF.

The gene calls are TRBV28 and TRBJ2-5; D unclear. Trimming cost V 1 base and J 7 bases, with 4 bases left between them. Germline lookup yields CDR1 MDHEN and CDR2 SYDVKM. The CDR3 is 11 amino acids. This CDR3 reads CASSLSRTQYF. The CDR3 region has the DNA TGTGCCAGCAGTTTATCCCGGACCCAGTACTTC. Full variable domain (missing parts from reference TRBV28 and TRBJ2-5): DVKVTQSSRYLVKRTGEKVFLECVQDMDHENMFWYRQDPGLGLRLIYFSYDVKMKEKGDIPEGYSVSREKKERFSLILESASTNQTSMYLCASSLSRTQYFGPGTRLLVL.

At least ten counts were recorded for this clonotype. The chain links TRBV2 to TRBJ2-1; TRBD1 agrees at 7 bases. Trimming removed 2 bases from V and 4 bases from J; junction bases left unmatched: 5. Per germline, CDR1 SNHLY and CDR2 FYNNEI. The CDR3 totals 15 residues. CDR3 protein: CASSERGLVYNEQFF. The CDR3 region has the DNA TGTGCCAGCAGTGAAAGGGGGCTAGTGTACAATGAGCAGTTCTTC.